This TCR beta chain was observed in a study of vaccination and CD4 T cells after COVID-19. Study details: Cultures that served as controls received a CEFX pool, an HIV-1 Nef pool, or no peptide.

With the Oncomine TCR Beta short-read assay, DNA from cultured CD4+ T cells was sequenced. TCRdb reanalysed the PCR reads using MiXCR and keeps one entry per CDR3 protein. The data hold over 13,000 distinct CDR3 sequences, with approximately 24% observed a single time. Treatment in this sample: roughly 11-day PBMC culture with coronavirus spike peptide pools or control peptides (ViraFEST assay). The table lists this clonotype with a few counts. What it binds is not known. The CDR3 totals 13 residues. Germline CDR1 is MNHEY and CDR2 is SVGEGT. Deletions cut 0 bases from V and 4 bases from J, with 7 bases between.

The receptor was isolated from a human donor who had recovered from COVID-19. The sample was CD4+ T cells from blood, cultured in vitro, taken after SARS-CoV-2 vaccination. The genes are TRBV6-2 or TRBV6-3 and TRBJ2-7; D gene unclear. The CDR3 protein is CASSYSRQYEQYF. The CDR3 DNA reads as TGTGCCAGCAGTTACTCGAGGCAGTACGAGCAGTACTTC.